This T cell receptor (beta chain) was profiled in a study of graft-versus-host responses after intestinal transplantation. At the level of the study: Uniformly, recipients were administered anti-thymocyte globulin induction with subsequent tacrolimus and steroids for two to three years.

Trimming cost V 7 bases and J 4 bases; bases outside gene matches: 10. Germline V CDR1 and CDR2: SGHNT, YENEEA. The CDR3 spans 15 residues. Details on this clone: Antigen specificity is unknown.

The method was immunoSEQ multiplex PCR; TCRdb's version includes in-frame clones alone and lacks a portion of them. The sample lists approximately 85,000 clones, 85% to 95% occurring once. This chain uses TRBV11-3 with TRBJ2-5, with 9 bases matching TRBD1. The sample here was unstimulated CD8+ T cells sorted from spleen or lymph node cells, taken before transplant. The receptor comes from a human donor who was the organ donor for an intestinal transplant. In nucleotides, the CDR3 is TGTGCCAGCACCCCTACACAGGGGGCCGGAGAGACCCAGTACTTC. This translates into CASTPTQGAGETQYF.